This TCR beta chain was captured in a study of blood T cell repertoires in COVID-19. Study-level information: From the United States, Italy and Spain came samples of acute and convalescent COVID-19. PBMCs, B-cell-depleted T cells, or T cells were the source of the cDNA or gDNA that made up the material.

The CDR3 has 14 amino acids. Germline CDR1 is MNHNY and CDR2 is SVGAGI (reference sequence). The ends lost 6 bases at V and 6 bases at J; junction bases unmatched: 7. How the authors handled the data: Nucleated cell number was recorded as an estimate derived from reference gene primer amplification. The table came from immunoSEQ multiplex PCR; TCRdb's copy has only in-frame clones and leaves some out. That table is the source of V, J and clone size, and D and trimming were worked out from the DNA. The repertoire has 40,000 to 60,000 clones, around 82% of them found once; the top ten carry 13% to 15%.

The sequence came from a human donor in a cohort sampled during active COVID-19. Source material: peripheral blood. The chain employs TRBV6-6 and TRBJ1-4; 7 bases agree with TRBD1. The CDR3 coding sequence is TGTGCCAGCAGACGGGACAGTGGGGATGAAAAACTGTTTTTT. Translated: CASRRDSGDEKLFF.